The next 9 T cell receptor beta chains were all read from a single sample in a study of blood T cell repertoires in COVID-19. Sequencing was performed with immunoSEQ multiplex PCR; in TCRdb, only in-frame clones are kept and a portion is missing. The sample has some 190,000 clones, 70% to 90% seen once. Source material: peripheral blood. The receptors originated from a man in his fifties or sixties with acute or convalescent COVID-19.

V gene TRBV19 combines with J gene TRBJ1-6; 7 nucleotides match TRBD1. J gave up 4 bases and V 6 bases, and 3 bases lay outside the gene matches. The CDR3 covers 14 residues. Germline V lookup: CDR1 LNHDA, CDR2 SQIVND (reference sequence). The CDR3: CASRLGQYNSPLHF. The CDR3 nucleotides are TGTGCCAGTAGGCTGGGACAGTATAATTCACCCCTCCACTTT.

In this sample, this clone turned up a few times. The chain uses TRBV5-5 and TRBJ2-1; 15 positions match TRBD2. The germline V gene has CDR1 SGHKS and CDR2 YYEKEE (reference sequence). Trimming removed 4 bases from V and 9 bases from J; junction bases left unmatched: 8. This CDR3 contains 16 residues. CDR3 protein: CASSAGLAGGRGEQFF. The DNA for the CDR3 is TGTGCCAGCAGCGCCGGACTAGCGGGAGGGCGGGGTGAGCAGTTCTTC.

J is TRBJ1-1 and V is TRBV20-1; unclear D gene. The V end was cut by 5 bases, the J end by 7 bases, with 11 bases between. The CDR3 runs to 11 residues. The germline CDR1 and CDR2 sequences are DFQATT and SNEGSKA (reference sequence). This CDR3 reads CSAAAESEAFF. DNA of the CDR3: TGCAGTGCTGCGGCAGAAAGTGAAGCTTTCTTT.

The chain combines TRBV29-1 with TRBJ2-1; 11 nucleotides match TRBD1. V shed 3 bases and J 0 bases; nucleotides not matched to a gene: 10. The CDR3 consists of 18 residues. Per the germline V gene, CDR1 is SQVTM and CDR2 is ANQGSEA. Written as DNA, the CDR3 is TGCAGCGTTGAGCTGGACAGGGGGCGGGAGAGCTCCTACAATGAGCAGTTCTTC. The encoded protein is CSVELDRGRESSYNEQFF.

The chain is built from TRBV3-1 (or the pseudogene TRBV3-2) and TRBJ2-1, with D hard to call. The germline V gene has CDR1 LGHDT and CDR2 YNNKEL (reference sequence). The length of the CDR3 is 15 residues. V was shortened by 2 bases and J by 5 bases, with 13 bases between the two germline ends. CDR3 region: CASSQRMRWDNEQFF. Written as DNA, the CDR3 is TGTGCCAGCAGCCAAAGAATGCGGTGGGACAATGAGCAGTTCTTC.

The chain uses TRBV2 and TRBJ2-1; TRBD2 matches 11 bases. The CDR3 is 16 amino acids. With V trimmed by 10 bases and J by 6 bases, 14 bases remained unmatched. Germline CDR1 is SNHLY and CDR2 is FYNNEI. The CDR3: CATRSGTSGLSNEQFF. The CDR3 region has the DNA TGTGCCACCAGGTCCGGGACTAGCGGTTTAAGCAATGAGCAGTTCTTC.

This chain uses TRBV28 with TRBJ2-7; 8 positions match TRBD2. The CDR3 spans 13 residues. V was clipped by 3 bases and J by 6 bases; unmatched bases: 4. Germline V gives CDR1 MDHEN, CDR2 SYDVKM. CDR3 residues: CASSLGLGFEQYF. The CDR3 nucleotides are TGTGCCAGCAGTTTGGGACTAGGATTCGAGCAGTACTTC.

V and J are TRBV5-1 and TRBJ2-7; D not certain. V lost 5 bases, J lost 4 bases, and 7 bases lay in between. Germline loops: CDR1 SGHRS, CDR2 YFSETQ. This CDR3 spans 11 amino acids. This chain's CDR3 is CASRSGYEQYF. CDR3 nucleotides: TGCGCCAGCAGGTCGGGTTACGAGCAGTACTTC.

The V and J genes are TRBV6-6 and TRBJ2-2, with D possibly TRBD2 on 6 matching bases. V was shortened by 5 bases and J by 7 bases, with 11 bases between the two germline ends. The CDR3 is made up of 13 amino acids. Germline lookup yields CDR1 MNHNY and CDR2 SVGAGI (reference sequence). CDR3 DNA: TGTGCCAGCAGTCCCCGGGGGAACGGGGAGCTGTTTTTT. Protein product: CASSPRGNGELFF.